This T cell receptor beta chain was observed in a study of T cell repertoires and Cas9 in healthy adults. Study overall: CD4 and CD8 compartments: SpCas9-reactive T cells profiled for potency, cytotoxicity, lineage. Study-level points and caveats: SpCas9-reactive effector T cells were reportedly restrained in vitro by SpCas9-reactive regulatory T cells.

Clones were sequenced by immunoSEQ multiplex PCR, and TCRdb holds only the in-frame ones, with some missing. The sample lists around 20,000 clones, roughly 89% occurring once. About this clone itself: What it recognizes is unknown.

V lost 3 bases, J lost 8 bases, and 13 bases lay in between. Germline V gene lookup returns CDR1 SEHNR and CDR2 FQNEAQ (reference sequence). The CDR3 loop spans 13 amino acids. The chain uses TRBV7-9 and TRBJ1-2; D unresolved. The source is a human donor in good health. The material sequenced was CD4+ effector T cells (CD127+, CD25-, CD137-, CD154-) from PBMCs; culture status not recorded. The DNA for the CDR3 is TGTGCCAGCAGCTTCCCGGGGTTCCGAGGCTACACCTTC. Translating it yields CASSFPGFRGYTF.